Listed below are T cell receptor beta chains from one sample, sequenced in a study of CD8+ T cells in alopecia areata. Profiling relied on immunoSEQ multiplex PCR, and the TCRdb table lists in-frame clones only, not all of them. The sample yields 200,000 to 250,000 clones, about 58% seen once. Sequenced here: CD4+ T cells sorted from blood, sampled at week 4, from a patient treated with tofacitinib. The receptors come from a human donor with alopecia areata. CDR3s include the opening cysteine and the closing phenylalanine or tryptophan. D genes are given only for firm matches. Part of the rows lack a size; the others show once, few, many or a class for expanded clones.

j_call	d_call	clone_size	v_call	cdr3_aa	cdr3_nt
TRBJ1-1	-	-	TRBV30	CAWSATGSTEAFF	TGTGCCTGGAGTGCAACGGGGAGCACTGAAGCTTTCTTT
TRBJ2-7	-	-	TRBV29-1	CSARSLGSYEQYF	TGCAGCGCCCGAAGTTTGGGGAGCTACGAGCAGTACTTC
TRBJ2-5	TRBD2	-	TRBV5-1	CASSSRGGDETQYF	TGCGCCAGCAGCTCGCGGGGGGGCGATGAGACCCAGTACTTC
TRBJ2-1	-	-	TRBV7-6	CASSSTSRTHNEQFF	TGTGCCAGCAGCTCCACCTCTAGGACTCACAATGAGCAGTTCTTC
TRBJ1-6	-	-	TRBV2	CASSLAKQGVKGSPLHF	TGTGCCAGCAGCCTTGCCAAACAGGGAGTCAAGGGTTCACCCCTCCACTTT
TRBJ1-2	-	-	TRBV6-5	CASSPFGHGYTF	TGTGCCAGCAGTCCCTTCGGGCATGGCTACACCTTC
TRBJ2-5	-	-	TRBV7-2	CASSSIDRQETQYF	TGTGCCAGCAGCTCCATTGACAGACAAGAGACCCAGTACTTC
TRBJ2-7	-	once	TRBV29-1	CSVANLQSYEQYF	TGCAGCGTTGCCAATCTTCAGTCCTACGAGCAGTACTTC
TRBJ1-5	TRBD1	-	TRBV30	CAWSGTEDQPQHF	TGTGCCTGGAGCGGGACAGAGGATCAGCCCCAGCATTTT
TRBJ2-2	TRBD2	-	TRBV29-1	CSATGGPENTGELFF	TGCAGCGCCACGGGGGGGCCGGAAAACACCGGGGAGCTGTTTTTT
TRBJ2-5	-	few	TRBV5-1	CASSPQTGKQETQYF	TGCGCCAGCAGTCCGCAGACAGGAAAGCAAGAGACCCAGTACTTC
TRBJ2-1	-	-	TRBV11-2	CASSSPYNEQFF	TGTGCCAGCAGCTCTCCCTACAATGAGCAGTTCTTC
TRBJ2-5	-	-	TRBV18	CASSNQETQYF	TGTGCCAGCTCAAACCAAGAGACCCAGTACTTC
TRBJ2-5	TRBD1	once	TRBV27	CASRKPGTGQETQYF	TGTGCCAGCAGAAAACCTGGGACAGGGCAAGAGACCCAGTACTTC
TRBJ1-2	TRBD1	-	TRBV29-1	CSVGDTWDSYGYTF	TGCAGCGTCGGGGACACCTGGGACAGCTATGGCTACACCTTC
TRBJ2-1	TRBD2	-	TRBV5-1	CASSWRSSGGYNEQFF	TGCGCCAGCAGCTGGCGATCTAGCGGGGGCTACAATGAGCAGTTCTTC
TRBJ2-7	-	-	TRBV7-2	CASSLALAENYEQYF	TGTGCCAGCAGCTTAGCGCTGGCCGAAAACTACGAGCAGTACTTC
TRBJ2-1	TRBD1	few	TRBV12-5	CASGLGQGVRNEQFF	TGTGCTAGTGGTTTGGGACAGGGGGTTCGCAATGAGCAGTTCTTC
TRBJ2-7	TRBD2	-	TRBV5-1	CASSGFERGATYEQYF	TGCGCCAGCAGTGGATTCGAGCGGGGGGCGACCTACGAGCAGTACTTC
TRBJ2-1	TRBD1	many	TRBV25-1	CASSGNRGPREQFF	TGTGCCAGCAGTGGAAACAGGGGGCCGCGTGAGCAGTTCTTC
TRBJ2-1	-	-	TRBV5-1	CASSSNREVGSEQFF	TGCGCCAGCAGCTCGAACAGGGAGGTGGGGAGTGAGCAGTTCTTC
TRBJ1-2	-	-	TRBV28	CASSVRGDGYTF	TGTGCCAGCAGCGTACGAGGGGATGGCTACACCTTC
TRBJ2-7	-	-	TRBV25-1	CASSEFSSGETYEQYF	TGTGCCAGCAGTGAATTTTCGTCAGGGGAGACCTACGAGCAGTACTTC
TRBJ2-3	-	-	TRBV6-5	CASGAGSTDTQYF	TGTGCCAGCGGTGCTGGGAGCACAGATACGCAGTATTTT
TRBJ1-5	-	once	TRBV4-3	CASSQRAGNQPQHF	TGCGCCAGCAGCCAACGAGCAGGGAATCAGCCCCAGCATTTT
TRBJ2-1	-	-	TRBV25-1	CASSGYNEQFF	TGTGCCAGCAGTGGGTACAATGAGCAGTTCTTC
TRBJ1-1	-	few	TRBV6-5	CASSYSGEAFF	TGTGCCAGCAGTTACTCAGGGGAAGCTTTCTTT
TRBJ2-1	TRBD2	-	TRBV30	CAWSPLGVGLAVNEQFF	TGTGCCTGGAGCCCACTCGGGGTGGGACTAGCGGTAAATGAGCAGTTCTTC
TRBJ2-2	-	once	TRBV29-1	CSVDLGATGELFF	TGCAGCGTTGATCTGGGGGCGACCGGGGAGCTGTTTTTT
TRBJ2-2	TRBD1	-	TRBV5-1	CASSALAGTGIDTGELFF	TGCGCCAGCAGCGCCTTAGCCGGGACAGGGATCGACACCGGGGAGCTGTTTTTT
TRBJ2-2	-	-	TRBV30	CAWSVDRYTGELFF	TGTGCCTGGAGTGTAGATAGATACACCGGGGAGCTGTTTTTT
TRBJ2-7	-	few	TRBV19	CASSMDSYEQYF	TGTGCCAGTAGTATGGACAGCTACGAGCAGTACTTC
TRBJ2-7	-	-	TRBV30	CAWKDTYEQYF	TGTGCCTGGAAAGATACCTACGAGCAGTACTTC
TRBJ2-7	-	many	TRBV27	CASSSTIDRPYEQYF	TGTGCCAGCAGTTCCACAATAGACAGGCCCTACGAGCAGTACTTC
TRBJ2-7	TRBD2	-	TRBV2	CASSSGKAYEQYF	TGTGCCAGCAGTAGCGGGAAAGCCTACGAGCAGTACTTC
TRBJ2-3	-	few	TRBV7-2	CASSPRGPGGTDTQYF	TGTGCCAGCAGCCCTAGGGGGCCGGGGGGGACAGATACGCAGTATTTT
TRBJ1-2	TRBD1	-	TRBV27	CASRRTGDYGYTF	TGTGCCAGCAGAAGGACAGGAGATTATGGCTACACCTTC
TRBJ1-2	-	-	TRBV30	CAAGPPVNYGYTF	TGCGCCGCCGGGCCTCCTGTTAACTATGGCTACACCTTC
TRBJ2-6	-	-	TRBV7-2	CASSLDRTSGANVLTF	TGTGCCAGCAGTCTCGACAGAACCTCTGGGGCCAACGTCCTGACTTTC
TRBJ1-4	-	few	TRBV27	CASRGRAAGKEKLFF	TGTGCCAGCAGGGGGAGGGCGGCGGGAAAAGAAAAACTGTTTTTT
TRBJ2-7	-	-	TRBV15	CATSTGSSYEQYF	TGTGCCACCAGCACCGGTAGCTCCTACGAGCAGTACTTC
TRBJ2-1	TRBD2	few	TRBV7-3	CASSSGLVHEQFF	TGTGCCAGCAGCTCTGGACTAGTTCATGAGCAGTTCTTC
TRBJ1-1	-	few	TRBV29-1	CSVNARIGSTEAFF	TGCAGCGTCAATGCGCGTATTGGAAGCACTGAAGCTTTCTTT
TRBJ1-2	-	-	TRBV10-3	CAISESEVDYGYTF	TGTGCCATCAGTGAAAGTGAGGTTGACTATGGCTACACCTTC
TRBJ1-2	-	-	TRBV30	CAWSLNRWGYTF	TGTGCCTGGAGCCTAAACCGCTGGGGCTACACCTTC
TRBJ2-6	TRBD1	-	TRBV10-3	CAISDSTGKSGANVLTF	TGTGCCATCAGTGATTCGACAGGGAAGTCTGGGGCCAACGTCCTGACTTTC
TRBJ1-1	-	-	TRBV6-5	CASSSPMAGRDEAFF	TGTGCCAGCAGTTCCCCTATGGCAGGGAGGGATGAAGCTTTCTTT
TRBJ1-2	TRBD1	few	TRBV5-1	CASRETGTGGYTF	TGCGCCAGCAGGGAAACCGGGACAGGGGGCTACACCTTC
TRBJ2-6	-	-	TRBV30	CAWSRGQGANVLTF	TGTGCCTGGAGTAGGGGTCAGGGGGCCAACGTCCTGACTTTC
TRBJ2-3	TRBD1	-	TRBV25-1	CASSERDRYTDTQYF	TGTGCCAGCAGTGAACGGGACAGGTACACAGATACGCAGTATTTT
TRBJ2-1	TRBD1	-	TRBV29-1	CSVNRGPDNEQFF	TGCAGCGTTAACAGGGGGCCTGACAATGAGCAGTTCTTC
TRBJ2-1	TRBD1	-	TRBV9	CASSGGTGVHEQFF	TGTGCCAGCAGCGGCGGGACAGGGGTGCATGAGCAGTTCTTC
TRBJ2-5	-	-	TRBV7-2	CASSLLLRTRETQYF	TGTGCCAGCAGCTTGTTACTCAGGACCAGGGAGACCCAGTACTTC
TRBJ1-1	-	-	TRBV25-1	CASSDRIDTEAFF	TGTGCCAGCAGTGACCGAATTGACACTGAAGCTTTCTTT